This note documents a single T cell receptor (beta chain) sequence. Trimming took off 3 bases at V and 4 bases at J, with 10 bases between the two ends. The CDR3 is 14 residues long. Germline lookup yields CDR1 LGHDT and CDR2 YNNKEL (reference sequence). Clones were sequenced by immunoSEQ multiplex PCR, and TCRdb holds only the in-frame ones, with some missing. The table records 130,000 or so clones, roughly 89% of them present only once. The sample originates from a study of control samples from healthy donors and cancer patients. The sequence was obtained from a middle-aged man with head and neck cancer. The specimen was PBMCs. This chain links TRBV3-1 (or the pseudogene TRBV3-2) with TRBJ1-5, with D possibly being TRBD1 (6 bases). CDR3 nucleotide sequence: TGTGCCAGCAGCCAGCCGGGACAAAATCAGCCCCAGCATTTT. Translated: CASSQPGQNQPQHF.